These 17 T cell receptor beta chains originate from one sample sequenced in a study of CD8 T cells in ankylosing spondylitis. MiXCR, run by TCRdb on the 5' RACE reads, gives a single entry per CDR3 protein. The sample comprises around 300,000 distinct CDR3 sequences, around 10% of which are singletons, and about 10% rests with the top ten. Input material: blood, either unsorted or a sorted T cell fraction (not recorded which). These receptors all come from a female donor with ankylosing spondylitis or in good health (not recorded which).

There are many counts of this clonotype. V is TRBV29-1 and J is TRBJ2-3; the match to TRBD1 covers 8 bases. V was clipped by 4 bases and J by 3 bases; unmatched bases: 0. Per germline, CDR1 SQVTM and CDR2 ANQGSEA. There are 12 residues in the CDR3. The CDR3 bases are TGCAGCGTTGGACAGGGGACAGATACGCAGTATTTT. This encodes CSVGQGTDTQYF.

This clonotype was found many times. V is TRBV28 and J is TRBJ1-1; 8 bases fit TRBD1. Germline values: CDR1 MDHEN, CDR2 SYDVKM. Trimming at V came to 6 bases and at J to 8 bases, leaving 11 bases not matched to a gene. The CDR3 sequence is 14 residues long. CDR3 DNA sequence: TGTGCCAGCAGCCACAGGGGACAGGCCGCCGAAGCTTTCTTT. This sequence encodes CASSHRGQAAEAFF.

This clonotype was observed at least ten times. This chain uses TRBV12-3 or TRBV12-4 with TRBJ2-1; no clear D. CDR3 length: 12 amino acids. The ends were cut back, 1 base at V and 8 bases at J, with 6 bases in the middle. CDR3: CASSLGVYEQFF. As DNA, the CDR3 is TGTGCCAGCAGTTTAGGGGTTTATGAGCAGTTCTTC.

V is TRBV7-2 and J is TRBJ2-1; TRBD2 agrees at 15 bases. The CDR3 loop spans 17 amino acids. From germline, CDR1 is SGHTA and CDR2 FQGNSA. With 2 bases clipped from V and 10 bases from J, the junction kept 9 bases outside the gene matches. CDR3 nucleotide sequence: TGTGCCAGCAGCTTACAGCGGTCGGGACTAGCGGGAGGAGAGCAGTTCTTC. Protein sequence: CASSLQRSGLAGGEQFF.

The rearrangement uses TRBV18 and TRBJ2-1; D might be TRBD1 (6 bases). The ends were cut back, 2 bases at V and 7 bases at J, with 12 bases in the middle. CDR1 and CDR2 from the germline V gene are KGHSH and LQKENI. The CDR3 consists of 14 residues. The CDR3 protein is CASSPGTGKNEQFF. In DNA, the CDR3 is TGTGCCAGCTCACCAGGAACAGGGAAAAATGAGCAGTTCTTC.

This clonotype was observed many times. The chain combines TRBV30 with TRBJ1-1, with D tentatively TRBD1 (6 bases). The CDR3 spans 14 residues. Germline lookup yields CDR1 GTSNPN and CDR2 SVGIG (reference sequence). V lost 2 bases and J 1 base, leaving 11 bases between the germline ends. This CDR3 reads CAWSTGYENTEAFF. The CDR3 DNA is TGTGCCTGGAGTACAGGGTATGAGAACACTGAAGCTTTCTTT. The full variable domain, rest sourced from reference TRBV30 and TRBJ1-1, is SQTIHQWPATLVQPVGSPLSLECTVEGTSNPNLYWYRQAAGRGLQLLFYSVGIGQISSEVPQNLSASRPQDRQFILSSKKLLLSDSGFYLCAWSTGYENTEAFFGQGTRLTVV.

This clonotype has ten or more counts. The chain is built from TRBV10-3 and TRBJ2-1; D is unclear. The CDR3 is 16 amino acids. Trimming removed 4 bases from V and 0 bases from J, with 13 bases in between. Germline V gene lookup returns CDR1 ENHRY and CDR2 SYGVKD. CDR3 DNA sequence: TGTGCCATCAGTGGGCAAGCAGCGAGCTCCTACAATGAGCAGTTCTTC. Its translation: CAISGQAASSYNEQFF.

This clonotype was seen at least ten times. CDR3 protein: CSADGTGGRYYNEQFF. The CDR3 DNA is TGCAGTGCCGATGGAACGGGAGGCCGGTATTACAATGAGCAGTTCTTC. The chain is built from TRBV20-1 and TRBJ2-1; 7 bases match TRBD2. The CDR3 is 16 residues long. Germline loops: CDR1 DFQATT, CDR2 SNEGSKA (reference sequence). V gave up 6 bases and J gave up 4 bases; unmatched junction bases: 15.

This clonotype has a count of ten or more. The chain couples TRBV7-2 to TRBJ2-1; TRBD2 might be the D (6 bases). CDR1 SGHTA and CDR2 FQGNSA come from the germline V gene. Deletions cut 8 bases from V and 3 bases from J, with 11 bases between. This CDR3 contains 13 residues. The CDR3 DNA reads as TGTGCCAGCGGTTGGAGGGGCTACAATGAGCAGTTCTTC. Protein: CASGWRGYNEQFF.

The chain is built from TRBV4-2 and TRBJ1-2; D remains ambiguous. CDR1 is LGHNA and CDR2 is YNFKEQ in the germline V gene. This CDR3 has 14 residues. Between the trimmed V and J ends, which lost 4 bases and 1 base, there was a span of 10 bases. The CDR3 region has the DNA TGTGCCAGCAGCCCCCTCGAGGGTAACTATGGCTACACCTTC. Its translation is CASSPLEGNYGYTF.

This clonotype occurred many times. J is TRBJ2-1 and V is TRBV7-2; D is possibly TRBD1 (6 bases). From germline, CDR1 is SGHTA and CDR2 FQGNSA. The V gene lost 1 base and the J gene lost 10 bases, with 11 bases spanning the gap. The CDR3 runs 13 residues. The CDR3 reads CASSLGGPIEQFF. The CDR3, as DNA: TGTGCCAGCAGCTTAGGGGGGCCCATCGAGCAGTTCTTC. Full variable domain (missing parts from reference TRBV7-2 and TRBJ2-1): GAGVSQSPSNKVTEKGKDVELRCDPISGHTALYWYRQSLGQGLEFLIYFQGNSAPDKSGLPSDRFSAERTGGSVSTLTIQRTQQEDSAVYLCASSLGGPIEQFFGPGTRLTVL.

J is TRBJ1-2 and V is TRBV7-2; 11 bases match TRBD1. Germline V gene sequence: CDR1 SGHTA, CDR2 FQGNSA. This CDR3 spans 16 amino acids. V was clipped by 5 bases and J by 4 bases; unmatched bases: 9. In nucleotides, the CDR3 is TGTGCCAGCAGCCGTACCGGGACAGGGGGAAGCTATGGCTACACCTTC. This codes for CASSRTGTGGSYGYTF.

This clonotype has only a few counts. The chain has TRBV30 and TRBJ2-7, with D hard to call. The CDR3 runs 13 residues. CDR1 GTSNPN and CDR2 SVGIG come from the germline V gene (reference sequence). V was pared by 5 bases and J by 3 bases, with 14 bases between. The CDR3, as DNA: TGTGCCTGGGTTCACCGGGTGGGCTACGAGCAGTACTTC. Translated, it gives CAWVHRVGYEQYF.

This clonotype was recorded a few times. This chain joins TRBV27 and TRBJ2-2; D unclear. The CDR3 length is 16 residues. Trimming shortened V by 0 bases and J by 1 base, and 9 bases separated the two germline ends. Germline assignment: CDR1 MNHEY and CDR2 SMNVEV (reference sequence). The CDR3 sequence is CASSLSWGGNTGELFF. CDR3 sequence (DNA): TGTGCCAGCAGTTTATCTTGGGGTGGGAACACCGGGGAGCTGTTTTTT.

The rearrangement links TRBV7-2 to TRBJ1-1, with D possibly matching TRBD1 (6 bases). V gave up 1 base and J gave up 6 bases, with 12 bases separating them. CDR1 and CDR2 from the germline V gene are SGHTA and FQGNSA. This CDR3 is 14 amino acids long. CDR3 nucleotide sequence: TGTGCCAGCAGCTTAGAAGGGGGGCTGGCTGAAGCTTTCTTT. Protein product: CASSLEGGLAEAFF.

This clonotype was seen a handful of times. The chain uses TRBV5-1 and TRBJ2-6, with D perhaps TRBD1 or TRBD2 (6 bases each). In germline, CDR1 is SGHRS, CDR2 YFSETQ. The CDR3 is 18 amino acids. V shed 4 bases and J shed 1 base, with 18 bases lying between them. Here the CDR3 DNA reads TGCGCCAGCAGCGCACAGGGACTCCCCCAATCTGGGGCCAACGTCCTGACTTTC. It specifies CASSAQGLPQSGANVLTF.

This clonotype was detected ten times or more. The DNA of the CDR3 is TGTGCCACCAGCAGAGGCGGGACAGGGCACAATGAGCAGTTCTTC. Its translation: CATSRGGTGHNEQFF. The chain uses TRBV15 and TRBJ2-1; TRBD1 aligns across 9 bases. V shed 1 base, J shed 5 bases, and the junction held 3 bases outside the gene matches. CDR1 and CDR2 from the germline V gene are LNHNV and YYDKDF (reference sequence). The CDR3 runs to 15 residues.